This T cell receptor (beta chain) was recovered during a study of shared clonotypes between healthy human individuals (TCRdb year 2020). As for the study more broadly: A couple of women and a few men aged 18 to 49 years were included in the cohort. For each donor, three plates each were used for CD4 naive and CD4 memory, two plates were used for CD8 naive, and one plate was used for CD8 memory. To estimate repertoire size and how much clonotype sharing occurs between individuals, the study deeply sequenced the blood TCR repertoires of several healthy adults. Different laboratories and diverse techniques were used to prepare libraries and sequence TCR repertoires, to increase sequencing depth and limit assay-specific biases. Per donor, leukapheresis produced somewhere between about 0.9 and 9.5 billion PBMCs. Overall study outcomes, separate from this receptor: Because the study included only a small number of donors, the genetic and exposure-history diversity represented was limited. Sampling was limited to blood, and TCR repertoires in tissue likely differ from TCR repertoires in blood. About 5% of naive CD4, 3.5% of naive CD8, 2.3% of memory CD4, and less than 0.45% of memory CD8 clonotypes were shared across a handful of donors. Based on pairwise subsampling, the degree of clonotype sharing among donors was expected to be affected by sequencing depth. Estimated clonotype richness was generally larger for naive than for memory subsets. Incomplete sequencing was indicated by rarefaction of sorted-subset datasets, despite the large sequencing depth. Clonotypes shared by all four sorted-subset donors showed higher generation probabilities than non-shared clonotypes.

Using the deep immunoSEQ assay, multiplex PCR amplified TCR CDR3 regions from genomic DNA. Extracted genomic DNA from each cell subset was spread evenly across all wells of several immunoSEQ 96-well plates, with each plate serving as a replicate. Each replicate PCR for sorted subsets received approximately 200 ng genomic DNA, equal to about 29,000 T cell genomes. Purified libraries were quantified with a Qubit 3.0 fluorometer, sized on a Bioanalyzer 2100, and re-quantified with the KAPA Library Quantification kit. Each immunoSEQ 96-well plate was sequenced on its own single-read 150-cycle Illumina NextSeq 550 flow cell. In the authors' own workflow: Because only junctional sequences without quality scores were contained in the immunoSEQ output, filtering matching that applied to full-length reads could not be performed. To assign V/J genes and CDR3, sequences were annotated using PyIR, a Python wrapper for IgBLAST v1.9, with IMGT germline references. Any read was removed if the V/J assignment was weak (E-value above 1e-6), the CDR3 was missing, or the read contained stop codons, out-of-frame junctions, or ambiguous translated residues. A V3J clonotype was defined by an identical inferred V gene, J gene, and CDR3 amino acid sequence. Percentage overlap between repertoires was calculated by dividing the number of shared unique clonotypes by the size of the smaller repertoire. Three approaches were used to assess repertoire richness: RTK rarefaction, the Chao1 estimator, and Recon v2.1 estimates of unobserved clonotypes. Generation probabilities were computed with OLGA for all TCRbeta clonotypes obtained by the gDNA method from several donors. TCRdb's version of the immuneACCESS table is confined to in-frame rearrangements and falls short of the full clone set. An unresolved V gene accounts for under half of the shortfall where checked; the remainder is of unknown origin. That table furnishes V, J and clone size, whereas the DNA furnished D and trimming. This sample lists under 2,000,000 clones; approximately 94% were detected once. The ten top clones hold 1.2% of the sample.

CD8 naive samples were obtained by positive selection for CCR7 among CD45RO-negative cells, yielding a CD45RA+CCR7+ population from which TemRA cells were excluded. The donors were healthy, HIV-negative adults with no recently reported acute infections or vaccinations. All donors were Caucasian adults living in Nashville, Tennessee, USA. Blood was obtained by leukapheresis, after which PBMCs were separated by Ficoll-Histopaque density gradient centrifugation and cryopreserved in liquid nitrogen vapor phase. Analytical flow cytometry was used to check the purity and quantity of every magnetically sorted T cell population. Genomic DNA was isolated from every sorted fraction and measured by UV absorbance on a Nanodrop 2000c. A remark on this clone: Its antigen is not yet known. No base qualities exist here, and no much larger clone lies one base off it.

The CDR3 contains 13 residues, cysteine and phenylalanine counted. CDR3 DNA only is kept here, 39 bases in frame from base 1. V drops 4 bases and J drops 2 bases, leaving 10 bases in between. The germline V gene specifies SGDLS as CDR1 and YYNGEE as CDR2. The chain is assembled from TRBV9 and TRBJ2-7; the D gene is tentatively TRBD1 or TRBD2, each matching 5 bases. This receptor was obtained from a man aged 18 to 30 in good health. Specimen: naive CD8+ T cells sorted from blood. The label giving this sample's cell subset or site can be read as: CD45RA+CCR7+. The CDR3 sequence is CASSRGFAYEQYF. The bases read TGTGCCAGCAGCCGGGGCTTCGCCTACGAGCAGTACTTC.